This T cell receptor beta chain comes out of a study of early T cells in non-severe SARS-CoV-2 infection. Background on the study: Chains were unpaired, as sequencing was done on bulk RNA from unsorted whole blood.

A few counts support this clonotype. Individually, cDNA molecules had unique molecular identifiers attached to them. TCRdb analysed the 5' RACE reads with MiXCR anew, one entry per CDR3 protein. The table records some 87,000 distinct CDR3 sequences, roughly 13% of them present only once. The junction had 9 bases not matched to a gene; V was cut back by 5 bases and J by 7 bases. Per germline, CDR1 DFQATT and CDR2 SNEGSKA (reference sequence). The CDR3 sequence is 14 residues long. The chain employs TRBV20-1 and TRBJ2-1; 9 positions match TRBD2. The origin of this receptor is an adult who was a healthcare worker with PCR-confirmed SARS-CoV-2 infection or an uninfected control (not recorded which). Sequences were obtained from whole blood. The CDR3 protein is CSALAGARENEQFF. In DNA, the CDR3 is TGCAGTGCTTTAGCGGGGGCTCGGGAAAATGAGCAGTTCTTC.